This T cell receptor (beta chain) was identified during a study of blood T cell repertoires in COVID-19. TCRdb's copy holds only in-frame clones and misses some; the assay was immunoSEQ multiplex PCR. The repertoire has 95,000 to 150,000 clones, roughly four fifths of them found once; the top ten carry around 10%. CDR1 is MNHEY, CDR2 SVGAGI, per germline. V shed 8 bases and J 6 bases; nucleotides not matched to a gene: 6. The CDR3 has 12 amino acids. Sequences were obtained from peripheral blood. The receptor was isolated from a human donor in a cohort sampled during active COVID-19. The gene calls are TRBV6-5 and TRBJ2-7; 8 nucleotides line up with TRBD2. CDR3 DNA sequence: TGTGCCAGCCGGGAGGGGCCGGGCGAGCAGTACTTC. It translates to CASREGPGEQYF.